The rows below give T cell receptor beta chains drawn from one sample of a study of cytomegalovirus exposure and HLA in healthy donors. Assay used: immunoSEQ multiplex PCR; TCRdb lists only in-frame clones, some missing. Among some 120,000 clones listed, approximately 8% were seen once. The sequenced material came from PBMCs. The origin of the receptors is a woman in her thirties or forties in good health and CMV-seropositive. Each CDR3 is given with its conserved first and last residue. The order of the fields is J gene, clone size, D gene, V gene, CDR3 protein, CDR3 DNA. D genes are given only for firm matches. Not every row has a clone size; where given, it reads once, few, many or a size class.

j_call: TRBJ1-5; clone_size: few; d_call: .; v_call: TRBV4-1; cdr3_aa: CASSQDSWDISNQPQHF; cdr3_nt: TGCGCCAGCAGCCAAGATTCTTGGGACATTAGCAATCAGCCCCAGCATTTT
j_call: TRBJ2-7; clone_size: few; d_call: TRBD1; v_call: TRBV10-3; cdr3_aa: CAISETGTGGEQYF; cdr3_nt: TGTGCCATCAGTGAAACCGGGACAGGGGGCGAGCAGTACTTC
j_call: TRBJ1-1; clone_size: few; d_call: .; v_call: TRBV11-2; cdr3_aa: CASSLADRTEAFF; cdr3_nt: TGTGCCAGCAGCTTAGCGGACAGAACTGAAGCTTTCTTT
j_call: TRBJ2-2; clone_size: .; d_call: .; v_call: TRBV7-9; cdr3_aa: CASSVKTGATGELFF; cdr3_nt: TGTGCCAGCAGCGTAAAGACAGGAGCCACCGGGGAGCTGTTTTTT
j_call: TRBJ1-3; clone_size: few; d_call: .; v_call: TRBV11-2; cdr3_aa: CASSPGLSGNTIYF; cdr3_nt: TGTGCCAGCAGCCCCGGACTCTCTGGAAACACCATATATTTT
j_call: TRBJ2-3; clone_size: few; d_call: TRBD2; v_call: TRBV5-6; cdr3_aa: CASSLGVSGVTDTQYF; cdr3_nt: TGTGCCAGCAGCCTCGGGGTCAGCGGGGTAACAGATACGCAGTATTTT
j_call: TRBJ1-4; clone_size: .; d_call: .; v_call: TRBV5-4; cdr3_aa: CASSFGGKNEKLFF; cdr3_nt: TGTGCCAGCAGCTTTGGAGGGAAGAATGAAAAACTGTTTTTT
j_call: TRBJ2-5; clone_size: few; d_call: TRBD2; v_call: TRBV4-2; cdr3_aa: CASSQGGGGRASGETQYF; cdr3_nt: TGTGCCAGCAGCCAAGGAGGCGGTGGGAGGGCCTCCGGGGAGACCCAGTACTTC
j_call: TRBJ2-7; clone_size: few; d_call: .; v_call: TRBV7-6; cdr3_aa: CASSLGGQSYEQYF; cdr3_nt: TGTGCCAGCAGCTTAGGGGGCCAGAGCTACGAGCAGTACTTC
j_call: TRBJ2-3; clone_size: few; d_call: TRBD1; v_call: TRBV6-6; cdr3_aa: CASSSRTGSTDTQYF; cdr3_nt: TGTGCCAGCAGTTCTCGGACAGGATCCACAGATACGCAGTATTTT
j_call: TRBJ2-1; clone_size: few; d_call: .; v_call: TRBV7-3; cdr3_aa: CASSSTSSYNEQFF; cdr3_nt: TGTGCCAGCAGCTCGACTAGCTCCTACAATGAGCAGTTCTTC
j_call: TRBJ2-2; clone_size: .; d_call: TRBD1; v_call: TRBV18; cdr3_aa: CASSPGTVATGELFF; cdr3_nt: TGTGCCAGCTCACCCGGGACAGTTGCCACCGGGGAGCTGTTTTTT
j_call: TRBJ2-1; clone_size: few; d_call: .; v_call: TRBV10-3; cdr3_aa: CAISVGRGNEQFF; cdr3_nt: TGTGCCATCAGTGTTGGCAGGGGAAATGAGCAGTTCTTC
j_call: TRBJ1-2; clone_size: few; d_call: TRBD1; v_call: TRBV10-3; cdr3_aa: CAISGTDRVDGYTF; cdr3_nt: TGTGCCATCAGTGGCACGGACAGGGTCGATGGCTACACCTTC
j_call: TRBJ2-7; clone_size: .; d_call: TRBD1; v_call: TRBV27; cdr3_aa: CASRARDRVSEQYF; cdr3_nt: TGTGCCAGCAGGGCTCGGGACAGGGTTTCCGAGCAGTACTTC
j_call: TRBJ2-2; clone_size: few; d_call: .; v_call: TRBV7-9; cdr3_aa: CASSLRQDTGELFF; cdr3_nt: TGTGCCAGCAGCCTCAGACAGGATACCGGGGAGCTGTTTTTT
j_call: TRBJ1-3; clone_size: few; d_call: .; v_call: TRBV5-6; cdr3_aa: CASSLMAPGGNTIYF; cdr3_nt: TGTGCCAGCAGCTTGATGGCTCCGGGGGGAAACACCATATATTTT
j_call: TRBJ1-2; clone_size: few; d_call: TRBD1; v_call: TRBV29-1; cdr3_aa: CSGIGTGYGYTF; cdr3_nt: TGCAGCGGAATCGGGACAGGGTATGGCTACACCTTC
j_call: TRBJ2-5; clone_size: .; d_call: TRBD2; v_call: TRBV5-1; cdr3_aa: CASSLLAGGREETQYF; cdr3_nt: TGCGCCAGCTCCCTACTAGCGGGGGGCCGAGAGGAGACCCAGTACTTC
j_call: TRBJ2-3; clone_size: few; d_call: .; v_call: TRBV7-6; cdr3_aa: CASSLGGLSFTDTQYF; cdr3_nt: TGTGCCAGCAGCTTAGGCGGACTCTCATTCACAGATACGCAGTATTTT
j_call: TRBJ1-2; clone_size: few; d_call: .; v_call: TRBV5-1; cdr3_aa: CASSLSPTGGNYGYTF; cdr3_nt: TGCGCCAGCAGCTTGAGTCCGACCGGGGGTAACTATGGCTACACCTTC
j_call: TRBJ1-4; clone_size: .; d_call: TRBD1; v_call: TRBV10-3; cdr3_aa: CAISEPRQGGEKLFF; cdr3_nt: TGTGCCATCAGTGAGCCCAGACAGGGCGGCGAAAAACTGTTTTTT
j_call: TRBJ2-7; clone_size: .; d_call: .; v_call: TRBV27; cdr3_aa: CASSFYRDGEQYF; cdr3_nt: TGTGCCAGCAGTTTTTACAGGGACGGCGAGCAGTACTTC
j_call: TRBJ2-2; clone_size: few; d_call: .; v_call: TRBV19; cdr3_aa: CASSISTTGELFF; cdr3_nt: TGTGCCAGTAGTATTAGCACTACCGGGGAGCTGTTTTTT
j_call: TRBJ1-1; clone_size: .; d_call: .; v_call: TRBV25-1; cdr3_aa: CASTKDTNTEAFF; cdr3_nt: TGTGCCAGCACCAAAGACACTAACACTGAAGCTTTCTTT
j_call: TRBJ1-5; clone_size: few; d_call: .; v_call: TRBV5-6; cdr3_aa: CASSFLGQGGNQPQHF; cdr3_nt: TGTGCCAGCAGCTTTCTCGGCCAGGGCGGAAATCAGCCCCAGCATTTT
j_call: TRBJ2-1; clone_size: .; d_call: TRBD2; v_call: TRBV6-4; cdr3_aa: CASSDSSSSGGYNEQFF; cdr3_nt: TGTGCCAGCAGTGACTCGTCCTCTAGCGGGGGGTACAATGAGCAGTTCTTC